This entry lists 12 T cell receptor beta chains sequenced from one sample in a study of shared clonotypes between healthy human individuals. Using immunoSEQ multiplex PCR, the repertoire was profiled, and TCRdb retains in-frame clones only, with some absent. The sample has more than 2 million clones; roughly 95% are singletons. Source material: naive CD4+ T cells sorted from blood. Subset defined: CD45RA+ positively selected. These receptors came from a man younger than 30 in good health.

CDR3 nucleotide sequence: TGTGCCAGCTCACCACACTTTCCACGAGGCTGTCAAGAGACCCAGTACTTC. Encoded protein: CASSPHFPRGCQETQYF. The gene calls are TRBV18 and TRBJ2-5; no definite D call. There are 17 residues in the CDR3. The germline V and J ends were trimmed by 1 base and 2 bases, with 17 bases remaining between them. Germline V lookup: CDR1 KGHSH, CDR2 LQKENI. Looking up the rest from reference TRBV18 and TRBJ2-5 gives the full variable domain: NAGVMQNPRHLVRRRGQEARLRCSPMKGHSHVYWYRQLPEEGLKFMVYLQKENIIDESGMPKERFSAEFPKEGPSILRIQQVVRGDSAAYFCASSPHFPRGCQETQYFGPGTRLLVL.

This chain connects TRBV25-1 to TRBJ2-3; D unresolved. Germline values: CDR1 MGHDK, CDR2 SYGVNS. The CDR3 loop spans 13 amino acids. V lost 2 bases to trimming and J lost 13 bases, with 16 bases between them. CDR3 in DNA: TGTGCCAGCAGTGAACCAAAACTACCGATTGAGTATTTT. It specifies CASSEPKLPIEYF.

J is TRBJ2-5 and V is TRBV9; D unclear. This CDR3 is built from 13 residues. The germline CDR1 and CDR2 sequences are SGDLS and YYNGEE. Trimming removed 0 bases at V and 4 bases at J, with 7 bases between. The CDR3 region is CASSVAQLETQYF. CDR3 DNA sequence: TGTGCCAGCAGCGTAGCCCAGTTAGAGACCCAGTACTTC.

As regards this clone: Additional DNA sequences in this sample encode the identical CDR3. This chain uses TRBV2 with TRBJ2-3, with 12 positions matching TRBD2. CDR1 is SNHLY, CDR2 FYNNEI, per germline. With V trimmed by 5 bases and J by 5 bases, 5 bases remained unmatched. This CDR3 is 15 amino acids long. CDR3 amino acids: CASSTTSGGVDTQYF. The DNA of the CDR3 is TGTGCCAGCAGTACGACTAGCGGGGGCGTAGATACGCAGTATTTT. The variable domain in full, completed from reference TRBV2 and TRBJ2-3, reads EPEVTQTPSHQVTQMGQEVILRCVPISNHLYFYWYRQILGQKVEFLVSFYNNEISEKSEIFDDQFSVERPDGSNFTLKIRSTKLEDSAMYFCASSTTSGGVDTQYFGPGTRLTVL.

This rearrangement joins TRBV6-6 to TRBJ2-3, with D possibly matching TRBD1 (6 bases). CDR1 and CDR2 from the germline V gene are MNHNY and SVGAGI (reference sequence). CDR3 length: 13 amino acids. Trimming took 8 bases from V and 5 from J, leaving 14 bases between them. This chain's CDR3 is CASGTHRVDTQYF. CDR3 nucleotides: TGTGCCAGCGGGACACATAGGGTAGATACGCAGTATTTT.

The rearrangement uses TRBV27 and TRBJ1-3, with 7 bases matching TRBD1. Germline CDR1 is MNHEY and CDR2 is SMNVEV (reference sequence). This CDR3 is 14 amino acids long. With 6 bases clipped from V and 0 bases from J, the junction kept 2 bases outside the gene matches. CDR3 residues: CASSRTGSGNTIYF. CDR3 DNA sequence: TGTGCCAGCAGCCGGACAGGCTCTGGAAACACCATATATTTT.

The table lists this clone with a count of one. The V and J genes are TRBV5-6 and TRBJ1-2, with D perhaps matching TRBD1 (6 bases). V was cut by 4 bases and J by 5 bases, with 24 bases left in between. The CDR3 runs to 17 residues. Germline lookup yields CDR1 SGHDT and CDR2 YYEEEE. CDR3 DNA: TGTGCCAGCAGCCCCCAATCATCCGGGAGGGGGAGTTATGGCTACACCTTC. Its protein product is CASSPQSSGRGSYGYTF.

The chain uses TRBV5-1 and TRBJ2-3; D not certain. V was cut by 4 bases and J by 3 bases, with 12 bases left in between. The germline gives CDR1 SGHRS, CDR2 YFSETQ. The CDR3 covers 14 residues. The CDR3 region is CASSLVRITDTQYF. CDR3 nucleotides: TGCGCCAGCAGCCTGGTGAGGATAACAGATACGCAGTATTTT.

V gene TRBV12-1 combines with J gene TRBJ2-1; the table calls TRBD1, which could not be checked here. TRBV12-1 is listed as a pseudogene. The CDR3 sequence is 16 residues long. The CDR3 region has the DNA TGTGCCAGCAGCTTTGGTGGCAGGGAACGTGACAATGAGCAGTTCTTC. It specifies CASSFGGRERDNEQFF.

The J gene is TRBJ2-1, the V gene TRBV5-8; D gene ambiguous. The CDR3 extends over 13 amino acids. V gave up 3 bases and J gave up 7 bases, with 11 bases separating them. Germline V gives CDR1 SGHTS, CDR2 YDEGEE. The CDR3: CASSSTWVNEQFF. CDR3 nucleotide sequence: TGTGCCAGCAGCTCGACGTGGGTGAATGAGCAGTTCTTC.

This clone was detected only once. This chain connects TRBV4-3 to TRBJ1-3, with 8 bases lining up with TRBD1. The CDR3 is made up of 18 amino acids. Germline V CDR1 and CDR2: LGHNA, YSLEER. J lost 2 bases, V lost 2 bases, and 11 bases had no gene match. Here the CDR3 reads CASSQTAGTGGPGNTIYF. As DNA, the CDR3 is TGCGCCAGCAGCCAAACGGCCGGGACAGGAGGTCCTGGAAACACCATATATTTT.

The J gene is TRBJ1-1, the V gene TRBV10-2, with D possibly TRBD1 on 5 matching bases. This CDR3 is built from 13 residues. Germline values: CDR1 WSHSY, CDR2 SAAADI. V lost 7 bases and J lost 0, with 9 bases in between. CDR3 region: CASNGALNTEAFF. The CDR3 bases are TGCGCCAGCAATGGGGCTTTGAACACTGAAGCTTTCTTT.